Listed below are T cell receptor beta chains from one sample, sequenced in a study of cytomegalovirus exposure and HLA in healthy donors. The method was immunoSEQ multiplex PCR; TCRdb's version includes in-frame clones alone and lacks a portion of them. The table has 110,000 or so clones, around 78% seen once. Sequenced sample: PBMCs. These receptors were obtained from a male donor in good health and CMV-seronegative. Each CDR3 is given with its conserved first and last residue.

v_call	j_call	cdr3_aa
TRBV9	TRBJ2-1	CASSVTGFDEQFF
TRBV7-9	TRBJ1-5	CASSFGQSAKGQPQHF
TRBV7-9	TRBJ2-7	CSSSSSSYEQYF
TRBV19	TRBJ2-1	CASSSGQGVNEQFF
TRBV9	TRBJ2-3	CASSILAGGSADTQYF
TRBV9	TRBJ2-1	CASSVVGRRTNNEQFF
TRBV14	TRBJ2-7	CASSPPGQKPYEQYF
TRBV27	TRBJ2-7	CASAGLGTSSSYEQYF
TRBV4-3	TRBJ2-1	CASSQAGLAGGPGYNEQFF
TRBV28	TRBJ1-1	CASLGGGFKNTEAFF
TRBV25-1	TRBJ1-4	CASSAGTGGVEKLFF
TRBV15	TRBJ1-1	CATSRDRRDSEAFF
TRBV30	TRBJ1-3	CAWSPAGALRNTIYF
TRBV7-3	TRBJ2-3	CASSLNLGQGTDTQYF
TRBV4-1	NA	CASSQDRLATYEQYF
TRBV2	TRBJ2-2	CASRATKTGELFF
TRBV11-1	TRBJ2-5	CASSLDEEETQYF
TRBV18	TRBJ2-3	CASSLGLGLAIDTQYF
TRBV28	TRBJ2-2	CASSPGGVRGYTGELFF
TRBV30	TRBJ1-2	CAWSVLLSGTGSPTYGYTF
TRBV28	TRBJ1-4	CASSRRREKLFF
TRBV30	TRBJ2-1	CAWSRRSGPYNEQFF
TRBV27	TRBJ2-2	CASSLKAGVNTGELFF
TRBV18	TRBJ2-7	CASSMNAGTYEQYF
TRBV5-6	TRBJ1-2	CASSLALAAQGGYTF
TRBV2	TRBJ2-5	CASRTSGSRSPQYF
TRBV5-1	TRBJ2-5	CASSLAGETQYF
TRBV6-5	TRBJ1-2	CASSYTRDTLNYGYTF
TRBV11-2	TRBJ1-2	CASSRSREDGYTF
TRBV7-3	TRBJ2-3	CASSLRSGRFRTDTQYF
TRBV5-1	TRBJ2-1	CASSLEVAGVGNEQFF
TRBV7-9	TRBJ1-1	CASSSSARTEAFF
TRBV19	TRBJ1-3	CASSSFRWAGSGNTIYF
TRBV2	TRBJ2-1	CASGTDLNNEQFF
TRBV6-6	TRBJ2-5	CASSLRRAETQYF
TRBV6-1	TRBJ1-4	CASSGGTAQSLNEKLFF
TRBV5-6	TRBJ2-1	CASSLEEGEQFF
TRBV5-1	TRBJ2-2	CASSAGLAEGTGELFF
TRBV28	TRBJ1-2	CASSLTTGGGMSYGYTF
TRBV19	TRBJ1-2	CASSIEGRRINYGYTF
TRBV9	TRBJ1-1	CASSVGPGGTFEAFF
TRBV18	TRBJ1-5	CASSTTEDFNQPQHF
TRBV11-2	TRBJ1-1	CASSPSDGGDTEAFF
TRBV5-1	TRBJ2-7	CASSQGPGSYEQYF
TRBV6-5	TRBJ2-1	CASTGTSSYNEQFF
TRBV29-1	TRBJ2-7	CSATPGQGFAEQYF
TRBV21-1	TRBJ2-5	CASSDPWRERETQYF
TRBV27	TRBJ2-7	CASSSPGLETYEQYF
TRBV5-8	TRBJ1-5	CASSLVAGLPPQHF
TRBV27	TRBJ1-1	CASRYRVSLFTEAFF
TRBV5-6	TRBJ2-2	CASSGREEGGELFF
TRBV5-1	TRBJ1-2	CASSTGPQGTSAGYTF
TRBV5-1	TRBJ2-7	CASSGALSYEQHF